The 20 T cell receptor beta chains below were found in one sample sequenced in a study of blood T cell repertoires in COVID-19 (dated by TCRdb to about 2020). Libraries were made using the immunoSEQ multiplex PCR assay. What TCRdb holds here is the immuneACCESS table cut down to in-frame rearrangements. Part of the clones is not present; checked against another copy, under half of the missing clones reflect an unresolved V gene, and the others are unexplained. Within this sample are some 200,000 clones, with 90% to 95% of them counted one time only. 0.76% of the sample is taken by the ten largest. The sequenced material came from peripheral blood. The source is a man aged 25-40 years with COVID-19, enrolled during active disease.

The V and J genes are TRBV6-1 and TRBJ2-3; TRBD1 matches at 12 bases. CDR1 is MNHNS and CDR2 is SASEGT in the germline V gene. V shed 1 base and J 4 bases; nucleotides not matched to a gene: 6. The CDR3 length is 17 residues. CDR3 in amino acids: CASSEVGGTGGADTQYF. The CDR3, as DNA: TGTGCCAGCAGTGAAGTTGGCGGGACAGGGGGCGCAGATACGCAGTATTTT.

This clone was observed once. The chain combines TRBV24-1 with TRBJ1-5; tentative D call: TRBD1 (5 bases). Germline V gene lookup returns CDR1 KGHDR and CDR2 SFDVKD. The CDR3 has 13 residues. V lost 9 bases to trimming and J lost 10 bases, with 18 bases between them. In DNA form, the CDR3 reads TGTGCCACCGACTGGGGGGATTTTGGACCCCAGCATTTT. It codes for CATDWGDFGPQHF.

The CDR3 protein is CASSLGGGASSPLHF. The CDR3 DNA sequence: TGTGCCAGCAGTCTCGGGGGAGGGGCCTCTTCACCCCTCCACTTT. The V and J genes are TRBV6-5 and TRBJ1-6; weak D call: TRBD1 (5 bases). Trimming took off 5 bases at V and 9 bases at J, with 17 bases between the two ends. Germline loops: CDR1 MNHEY, CDR2 SVGAGI. This CDR3 has 15 residues.

V and J are TRBV19 and TRBJ1-4; D is unclear. This CDR3 has 16 amino acids. The V end was cut by 4 bases, the J end by 6 bases, with 18 bases between. Germline V lookup: CDR1 LNHDA, CDR2 SQIVND (reference sequence). CDR3 loop: CASSTHLNGGHEKLFF. CDR3 nucleotide sequence: TGTGCCAGTAGTACCCACCTTAACGGCGGTCATGAAAAACTGTTTTTT.

This chain connects TRBV6-5 to TRBJ1-3; 9 positions agree with TRBD1. J was trimmed by 8 bases and V by 0 bases; bases with no gene match: 5. Germline V gives CDR1 MNHEY, CDR2 SVGAGI. This CDR3 contains 15 residues. The CDR3 DNA follows: TGTGCCAGCAGTTACTCTTGGACAGGGGCTGACACCATATATTTT. This translates into CASSYSWTGADTIYF.

This rearrangement joins TRBV6-6 to TRBJ1-2; tentatively, D is TRBD1 (6 bases). V shed 6 bases and J shed 6 bases, with 20 bases lying between them. Germline V CDR1 and CDR2: MNHNY, SVGAGI (reference sequence). The CDR3 totals 15 residues. The CDR3 coding sequence is TGTGCCAGCAGATACGCCCTACAGGGTACGGATGGCTACACCTTC. Its protein product is CASRYALQGTDGYTF.

Turning to this clone: Other nucleotide sequences in the sample specify the same CDR3. The chain carries TRBV5-1 and TRBJ1-1; unclear D gene. CDR3 size: 14 residues. Germline CDR1 and CDR2: SGHRS and YFSETQ. Trimming pared 5 bases from V and 4 bases from J, leaving 15 bases between. CDR3 in amino acids: CASSYPREGTEAFF. CDR3 DNA: TGCGCCAGCAGTTACCCACGGGAAGGCACTGAAGCTTTCTTT. The full variable domain, in which reference TRBV5-1 and TRBJ1-1 provide the parts outside the CDR3, is KAGVTQTPRYLIKTRGQQVTLSCSPISGHRSVSWYQQTPGQGLQFLFEYFSETQRNKGNFPGRFSGRQFSNSRSEMNVSTLELGDSALYLCASSYPREGTEAFFGQGTRLTVV.

V is TRBV4-1 and J is TRBJ1-5; D uncertain. The CDR3 has 13 residues. Germline V lookup: CDR1 MGHRA, CDR2 YSYEKL. Between the trimmed V and J ends, which lost 6 bases and 7 bases, there was a span of 13 bases. This chain's CDR3 is CASSPTTGQPQHF. The DNA for the CDR3 is TGCGCCAGCAGTCCGACTACCGGACAGCCCCAGCATTTT.

The V call is TRBV9, the J call TRBJ2-5; 7 nucleotides agree with TRBD1. The V and J ends lost 0 bases and 2 bases, in that order; junction bases with no gene match: 7. Germline CDR1 SGDLS, CDR2 YYNGEE. This CDR3 spans 16 amino acids. The CDR3 nucleotides are TGTGCCAGCAGCGTAGGACAGGGTAAAGTGCAAGAGACCCAGTACTTC. This sequence encodes CASSVGQGKVQETQYF.

This chain links TRBV4-1 with TRBJ1-5, with D maybe TRBD1 (6 bases). The CDR3 is 17 residues long. Deletions cut 4 bases from V and 0 bases from J, with 16 bases between. Germline V CDR1 and CDR2: MGHRA, YSYEKL. CDR3 coding DNA: TGCGCCAGCAGCCCCAGGACAGTTTATTATAGCAATCAGCCCCAGCATTTT. Translation: CASSPRTVYYSNQPQHF.

This clone is a singleton in its sample. The chain joins TRBV5-1 to TRBJ2-3; 16 positions agree with TRBD2. Trimming removed 3 bases from V and 4 bases from J; junction bases left unmatched: 8. The CDR3 consists of 18 residues. The germline CDR1 and CDR2 sequences are SGHRS and YFSETQ. The CDR3 sequence is CASSWGLAGGSRSDTQYF. The CDR3 DNA is TGCGCCAGCAGCTGGGGACTAGCGGGGGGGAGTCGGTCAGATACGCAGTATTTT.

This sequence joins TRBV6-6 and TRBJ1-1; 7 bases align to TRBD1. The CDR3 length is 18 residues. Trimming removed 6 bases from V and 1 base from J; junction bases left unmatched: 17. From germline, CDR1 is MNHNY and CDR2 SVGAGI (reference sequence). The CDR3 reads CASSRQIIKTGTNTEAFF. The CDR3 DNA is TGTGCCAGCAGCCGACAGATAATAAAGACAGGGACGAACACTGAAGCTTTCTTT.

The gene calls are TRBV5-1 and TRBJ1-6; 9 bases agree with TRBD1. Germline loops: CDR1 SGHRS, CDR2 YFSETQ. V was clipped by 4 bases and J by 5 bases; unmatched bases: 13. CDR3 length: 18 residues. In nucleotides, the CDR3 is TGCGCCAGCAGCGTACGACGTCCGACAGGGGGTAATAATTCACCCCTCCACTTT. This encodes CASSVRRPTGGNNSPLHF.

This clone was counted only a few times. The chain has TRBV5-1 and TRBJ1-1; a possible D gene is TRBD1 (6 bases). Germline CDR1 SGHRS, CDR2 YFSETQ. Trimming left V 9 bases short and J 1 base short, with 19 bases between. The CDR3 extends over 15 amino acids. CDR3 bases: TGCGCCACCAAGGTTACGGGACAATCGAACACTGAAGCTTTCTTT. It is translated as CATKVTGQSNTEAFF.

The chain combines TRBV10-1 with TRBJ2-3, with D possibly TRBD1 on 5 matching bases. Per germline, CDR1 WNHNN and CDR2 SYGVQD (reference sequence). V lost 4 bases to trimming and J lost 3 bases, with 17 bases between them. The CDR3 consists of 16 residues. The CDR3 DNA follows: TGCGCCAGCAGTGGTGACAGCTCCTTGGGGACAGATACGCAGTATTTT. This encodes CASSGDSSLGTDTQYF.

This clone was detected only once. In nucleotides, the CDR3 is TGTGCCAGCAGCCGCCAGGGGGCTGGGACAGATACGCAGTATTTT. It encodes CASSRQGAGTDTQYF. The chain combines TRBV9 with TRBJ2-3; 8 nucleotides line up with TRBD1. The V gene end was trimmed by 4 bases and the J gene end by 3 bases; junction bases not matched to a gene: 7. The CDR3 sequence is 15 residues long. From germline, CDR1 is SGDLS and CDR2 YYNGEE.

This clone was seen a single time. The gene calls are TRBV3-1 (or the pseudogene TRBV3-2) and TRBJ1-3; D is perhaps TRBD1 (5 bases). V lost 4 bases, J lost 0 bases, and 16 bases lay in between. This CDR3 region has 17 residues. CDR1 is LGHDT and CDR2 is YNNKEL in the germline V gene (reference sequence). CDR3 bases: TGTGCCAGCAGCCTAGCCGGGACTGGGTACTCTGGAAACACCATATATTTT. It translates to CASSLAGTGYSGNTIYF.

The chain recombines TRBV7-9 with TRBJ1-1; D may be TRBD1 (5 bases). Looked up from germline, CDR1 is SEHNR and CDR2 is FQNEAQ (reference sequence). This CDR3 has 17 amino acids. Trimming took 5 bases from V and 1 from J, leaving 20 bases between them. CDR3 coding DNA: TGTGCCAGCAGCCACACCCCCGGGGGTAGGACGAACACTGAAGCTTTCTTT. Its protein product is CASSHTPGGRTNTEAFF.

The chain couples TRBV4-1 to TRBJ1-5; no definite D call. The germline CDR1 and CDR2 sequences are MGHRA and YSYEKL. This CDR3 comprises 14 residues. Trimming pared 2 bases from V and 3 bases from J, leaving 8 bases between. The CDR3 nucleotides read TGCGCCAGCAGCCAATGGCAGGCCAATCAGCCCCAGCATTTT. Its protein is CASSQWQANQPQHF.

The chain combines TRBV27 with TRBJ1-1, with D tentatively TRBD1 (6 bases). V was clipped by 5 bases and J by 5 bases, with 18 bases between them. CDR3 length equals 15 residues. Germline V gene sequence: CDR1 MNHEY, CDR2 SMNVEV (reference sequence). In nucleotides, the CDR3 is TGTGCCAGCAGTCCCCAGAACAGGGTGGAAACTGAAGCTTTCTTT. This translates into CASSPQNRVETEAFF.